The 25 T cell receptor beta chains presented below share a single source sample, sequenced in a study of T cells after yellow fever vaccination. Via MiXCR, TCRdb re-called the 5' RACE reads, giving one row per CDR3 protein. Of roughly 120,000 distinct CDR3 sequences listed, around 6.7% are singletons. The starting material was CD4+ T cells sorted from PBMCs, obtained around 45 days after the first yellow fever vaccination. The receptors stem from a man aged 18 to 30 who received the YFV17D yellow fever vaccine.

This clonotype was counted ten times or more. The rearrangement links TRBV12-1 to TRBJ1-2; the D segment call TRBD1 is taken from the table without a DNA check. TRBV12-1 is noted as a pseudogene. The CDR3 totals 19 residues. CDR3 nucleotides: TGTGCCAGCAGCTTTAGTCGGGGACACACACCGGGACAGAAATATGGCTACACCTTC. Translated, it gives CASSFSRGHTPGQKYGYTF.

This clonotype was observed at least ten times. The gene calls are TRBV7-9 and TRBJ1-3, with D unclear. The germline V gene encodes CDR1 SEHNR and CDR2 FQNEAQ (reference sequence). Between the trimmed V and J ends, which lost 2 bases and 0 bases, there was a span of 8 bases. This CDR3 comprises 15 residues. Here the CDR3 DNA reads TGTGCCAGCAGCTTAAAGGGCAGCTCTGGAAACACCATATATTTT. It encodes CASSLKGSSGNTIYF.

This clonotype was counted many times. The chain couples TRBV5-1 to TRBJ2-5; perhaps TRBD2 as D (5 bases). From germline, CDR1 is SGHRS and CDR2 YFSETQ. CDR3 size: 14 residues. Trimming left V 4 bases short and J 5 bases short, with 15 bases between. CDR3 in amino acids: CASSRNGERETQYF. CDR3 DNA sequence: TGCGCCAGCAGCAGAAATGGGGAGCGGGAGACCCAGTACTTC.

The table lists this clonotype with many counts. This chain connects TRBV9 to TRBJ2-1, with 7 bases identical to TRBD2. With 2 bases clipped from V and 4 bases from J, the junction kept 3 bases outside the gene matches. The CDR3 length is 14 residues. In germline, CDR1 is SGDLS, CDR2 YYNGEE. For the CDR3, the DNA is TGTGCCAGCAGCGTGGGGGGGGGTTACAATGAGCAGTTCTTC. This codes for CASSVGGGYNEQFF.

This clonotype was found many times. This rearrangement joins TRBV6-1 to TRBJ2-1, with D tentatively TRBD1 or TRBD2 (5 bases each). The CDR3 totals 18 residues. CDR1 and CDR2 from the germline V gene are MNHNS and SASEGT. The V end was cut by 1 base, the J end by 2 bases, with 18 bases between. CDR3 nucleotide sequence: TGTGCCAGCAGTGAAGTTCTCTGGGGGTCCGCAACCTACAATGAGCAGTTCTTC. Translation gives CASSEVLWGSATYNEQFF.

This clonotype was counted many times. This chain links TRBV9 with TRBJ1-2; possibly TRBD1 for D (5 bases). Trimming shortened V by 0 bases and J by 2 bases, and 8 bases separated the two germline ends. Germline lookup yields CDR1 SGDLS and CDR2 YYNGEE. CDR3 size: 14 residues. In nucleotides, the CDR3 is TGTGCCAGCAGCGTAGCAGGGCAGAACTATGGCTACACCTTC. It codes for CASSVAGQNYGYTF.

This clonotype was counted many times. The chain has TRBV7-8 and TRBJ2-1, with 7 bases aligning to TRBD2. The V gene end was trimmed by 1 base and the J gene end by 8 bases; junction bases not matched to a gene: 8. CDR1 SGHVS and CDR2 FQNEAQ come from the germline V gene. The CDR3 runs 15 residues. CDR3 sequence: CASSLDQRGIDEQFF. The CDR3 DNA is TGTGCCAGCAGCTTAGACCAGCGGGGTATCGATGAGCAGTTCTTC.

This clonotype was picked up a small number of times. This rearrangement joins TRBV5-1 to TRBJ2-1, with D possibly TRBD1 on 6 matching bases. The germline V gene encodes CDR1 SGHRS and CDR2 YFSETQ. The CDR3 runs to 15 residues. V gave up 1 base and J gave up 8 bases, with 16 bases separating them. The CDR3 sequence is CASSLYRERVDEQFF. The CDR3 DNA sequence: TGCGCCAGCAGCTTGTACAGGGAAAGGGTCGATGAGCAGTTCTTC.

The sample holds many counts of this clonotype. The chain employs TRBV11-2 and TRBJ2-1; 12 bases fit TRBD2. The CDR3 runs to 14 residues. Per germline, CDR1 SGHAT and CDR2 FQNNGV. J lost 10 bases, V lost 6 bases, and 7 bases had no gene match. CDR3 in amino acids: CASSRGLAGKEQFF. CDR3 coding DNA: TGTGCCAGCAGTCGCGGACTAGCGGGGAAAGAGCAGTTCTTC. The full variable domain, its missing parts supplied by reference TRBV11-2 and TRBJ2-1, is EAGVAQSPRYKIIEKRQSVAFWCNPISGHATLYWYQQILGQGPKLLIQFQNNGVVDDSQLPKDRFSAERLKGVDSTLKIQPAKLEDSAVYLCASSRGLAGKEQFFGPGTRLTVL.

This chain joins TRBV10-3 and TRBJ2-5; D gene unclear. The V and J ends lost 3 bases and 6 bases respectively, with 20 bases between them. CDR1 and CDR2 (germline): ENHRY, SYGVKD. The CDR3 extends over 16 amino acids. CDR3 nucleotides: TGTGCCATCAGTGACCCCCTCCGACTCAATCCCAAGACCCAGTACTTC. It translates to CAISDPLRLNPKTQYF.

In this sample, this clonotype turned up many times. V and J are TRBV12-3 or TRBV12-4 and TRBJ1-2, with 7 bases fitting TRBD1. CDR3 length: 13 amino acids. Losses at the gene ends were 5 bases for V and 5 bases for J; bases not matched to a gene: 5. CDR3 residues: CASSTTGLYGYTF. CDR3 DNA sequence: TGTGCCAGCAGTACGACAGGGTTGTATGGCTACACCTTC.

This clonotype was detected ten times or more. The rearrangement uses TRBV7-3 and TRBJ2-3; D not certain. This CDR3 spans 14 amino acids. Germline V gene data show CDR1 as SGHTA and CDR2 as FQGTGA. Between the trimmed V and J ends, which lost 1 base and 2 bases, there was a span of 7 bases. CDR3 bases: TGTGCCAGCAGCTTAAACTCTGACACAGATACGCAGTATTTT. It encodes CASSLNSDTDTQYF.

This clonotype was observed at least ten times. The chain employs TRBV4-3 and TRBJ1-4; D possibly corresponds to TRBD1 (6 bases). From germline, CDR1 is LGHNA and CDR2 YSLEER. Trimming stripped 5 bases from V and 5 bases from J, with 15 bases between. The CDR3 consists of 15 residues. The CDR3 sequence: CASSSRRQENEKLFF. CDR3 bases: TGCGCCAGCAGCTCCCGACGACAGGAAAATGAAAAACTGTTTTTT.

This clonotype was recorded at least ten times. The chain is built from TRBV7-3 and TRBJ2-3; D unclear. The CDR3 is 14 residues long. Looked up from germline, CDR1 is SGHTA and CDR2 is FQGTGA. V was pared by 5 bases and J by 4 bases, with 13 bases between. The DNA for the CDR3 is TGTGCCAGCAGCCAAGGGCCTATATCAGATACGCAGTATTTT. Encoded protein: CASSQGPISDTQYF.

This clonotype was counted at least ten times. The CDR3 here is CASSFQGEDTEAFF. The CDR3 nucleotides are TGCGCCAGCAGCTTTCAGGGAGAGGACACTGAAGCTTTCTTT. The chain is built from TRBV5-1 and TRBJ1-1, with a tentative D call TRBD1 (5 bases). Germline-derived CDR1 and CDR2 are SGHRS and YFSETQ. The CDR3 consists of 14 residues. Deletions cut 2 bases from V and 3 bases from J, with 11 bases between.

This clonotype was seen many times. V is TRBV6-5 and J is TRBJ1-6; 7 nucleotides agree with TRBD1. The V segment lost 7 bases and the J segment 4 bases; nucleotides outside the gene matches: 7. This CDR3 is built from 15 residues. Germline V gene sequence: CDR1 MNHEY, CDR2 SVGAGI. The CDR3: CASIQGVTYNSPLHF. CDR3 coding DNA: TGTGCCAGCATTCAGGGGGTTACTTATAATTCACCCCTCCACTTT.

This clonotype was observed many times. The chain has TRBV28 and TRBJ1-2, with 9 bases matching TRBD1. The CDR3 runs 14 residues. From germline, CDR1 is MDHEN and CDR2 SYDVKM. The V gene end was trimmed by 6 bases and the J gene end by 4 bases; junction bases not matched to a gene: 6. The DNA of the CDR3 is TGTGCCAGCAGGGGGGACAGGGATCGCTATGGCTACACCTTC. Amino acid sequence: CASRGDRDRYGYTF.

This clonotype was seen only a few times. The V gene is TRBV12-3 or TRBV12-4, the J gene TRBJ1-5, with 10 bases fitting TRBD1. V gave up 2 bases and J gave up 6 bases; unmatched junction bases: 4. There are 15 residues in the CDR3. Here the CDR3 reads CASSLQGQGGQPQHF. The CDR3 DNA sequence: TGTGCCAGCAGTTTACAAGGACAGGGGGGTCAGCCCCAGCATTTT.

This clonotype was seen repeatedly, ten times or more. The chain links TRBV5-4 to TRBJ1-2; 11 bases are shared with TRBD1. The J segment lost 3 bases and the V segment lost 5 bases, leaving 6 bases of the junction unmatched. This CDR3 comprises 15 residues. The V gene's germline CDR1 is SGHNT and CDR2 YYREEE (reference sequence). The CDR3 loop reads CASSRPGQGDYGYTF. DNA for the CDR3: TGTGCCAGCAGTCGGCCGGGACAGGGGGACTATGGCTACACCTTC.

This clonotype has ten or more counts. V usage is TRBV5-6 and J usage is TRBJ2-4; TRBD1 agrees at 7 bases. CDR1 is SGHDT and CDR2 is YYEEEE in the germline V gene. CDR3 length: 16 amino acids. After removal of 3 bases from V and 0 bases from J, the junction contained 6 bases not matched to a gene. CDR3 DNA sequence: TGTGCCAGCAGCTGGACGGGGACAGTAGCCAAAAACATTCAGTACTTC. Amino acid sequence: CASSWTGTVAKNIQYF.

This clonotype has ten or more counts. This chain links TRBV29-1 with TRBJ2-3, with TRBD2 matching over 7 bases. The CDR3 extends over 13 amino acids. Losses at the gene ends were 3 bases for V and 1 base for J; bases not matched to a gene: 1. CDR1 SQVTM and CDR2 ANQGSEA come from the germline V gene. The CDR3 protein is CSVDRGGTDTQYF. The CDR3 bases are TGCAGCGTTGACCGGGGGGGCACAGATACGCAGTATTTT.

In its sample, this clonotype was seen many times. As DNA, the CDR3 is TGTGCCACCAGCAGAGTCGGCCGGACAGAGACCCAGTACTTC. It is translated as CATSRVGRTETQYF. The chain uses TRBV15 and TRBJ2-5; D remains unclear. The germline V gene encodes CDR1 LNHNV and CDR2 YYDKDF (reference sequence). This CDR3 comprises 14 residues. V gave up 1 base and J gave up 4 bases, with 10 bases separating them.

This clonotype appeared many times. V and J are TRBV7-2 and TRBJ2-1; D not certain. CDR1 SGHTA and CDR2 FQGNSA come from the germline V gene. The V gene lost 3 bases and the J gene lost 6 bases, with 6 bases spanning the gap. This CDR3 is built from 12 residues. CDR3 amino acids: CASSFYANEQFF. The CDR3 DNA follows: TGTGCCAGCAGCTTTTATGCCAATGAGCAGTTCTTC.

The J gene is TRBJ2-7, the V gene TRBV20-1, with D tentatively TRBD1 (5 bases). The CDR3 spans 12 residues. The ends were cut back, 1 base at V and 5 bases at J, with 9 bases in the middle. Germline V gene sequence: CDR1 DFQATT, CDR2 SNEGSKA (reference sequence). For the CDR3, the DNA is TGCAGTGCTAGAGGGTCCAGGGACGAGCAGTACTTC. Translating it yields CSARGSRDEQYF.

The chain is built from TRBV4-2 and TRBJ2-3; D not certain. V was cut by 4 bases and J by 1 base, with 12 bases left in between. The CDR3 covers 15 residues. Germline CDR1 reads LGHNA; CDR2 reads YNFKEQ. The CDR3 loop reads CASSPGLRGTDTQYF. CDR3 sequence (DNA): TGTGCCAGCAGCCCCGGGCTCCGCGGCACAGATACGCAGTATTTT.